This section outlines one T cell receptor beta chain sequence together with its context. This sample is part of a study of spatial heterogeneity in lung cancer. TCR cDNA molecules were tagged individually, and each one carried a unique molecular identifier. TCRdb re-derived calls from the 5' RACE reads in MiXCR, one entry per CDR3 protein. The table lists about 44,000 distinct CDR3 sequences, roughly 13% of them singletons. The CDR3 has 16 amino acids. CDR1 is SGHVS, CDR2 FQNEAQ, per germline. V shed 5 bases and J 0 bases; nucleotides not matched to a gene: 6. Time point meaning: sample taken at primary tumor resection.

Sequencing was performed on PBMCs, taken at surgery. This chain uses TRBV7-8 with TRBJ1-5, with 8 bases fitting TRBD1. The clonotype was recovered from a male donor with early-stage non-small cell lung cancer. CDR3 coding DNA: TGTGCCAGCAGCCAACAGGGGGTCTATAGCAATCAGCCCCAGCATTTT. Its protein product is CASSQQGVYSNQPQHF. The whole variable domain, remainder taken from reference TRBV7-8 and TRBJ1-5, is GAGVSQSPRYKVAKRGQDVALRCDPISGHVSLFWYQQALGQGPEFLTYFQNEAQLDKSGLPSDRFFAERPEGSVSTLKIQRTQQEDSAVYLCASSQQGVYSNQPQHFGDGTRLSIL.